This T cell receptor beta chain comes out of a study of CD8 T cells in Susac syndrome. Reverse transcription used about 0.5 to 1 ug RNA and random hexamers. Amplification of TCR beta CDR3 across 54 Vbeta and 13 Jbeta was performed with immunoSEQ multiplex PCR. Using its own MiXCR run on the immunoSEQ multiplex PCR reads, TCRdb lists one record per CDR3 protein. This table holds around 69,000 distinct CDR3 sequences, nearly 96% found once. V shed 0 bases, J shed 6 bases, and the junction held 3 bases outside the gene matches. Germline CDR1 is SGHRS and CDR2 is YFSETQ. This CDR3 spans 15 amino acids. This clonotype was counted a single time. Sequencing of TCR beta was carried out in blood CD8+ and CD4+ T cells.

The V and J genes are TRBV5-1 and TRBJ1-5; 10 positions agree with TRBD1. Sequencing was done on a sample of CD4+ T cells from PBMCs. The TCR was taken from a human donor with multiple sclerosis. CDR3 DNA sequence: TGCGCCAGCAGCTTGGGACAGGGGGCTTTTCAGCCCCAGCATTTT. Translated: CASSLGQGAFQPQHF.